This T cell receptor (beta chain) appears in the sequencing data of a study of blood T cell repertoires in COVID-19. Study details: COVID-19 samples, acute and convalescent, were from the United States, Italy and Spain. Sources were T cells, B-cell-depleted T cells, or PBMCs; the material itself was cDNA or gDNA.

Germline CDR1 MNHEY, CDR2 SVGAGI. V shed 7 bases and J 8 bases; nucleotides not matched to a gene: 11. The CDR3 has 14 residues. Original handling: Amplification with reference gene primers provided the estimates of nucleated cell counts. Using immunoSEQ multiplex PCR, the repertoire was profiled, and TCRdb retains in-frame clones only, with some absent. V and J calls and clone size are copied from that table; D and trimming were computed from the DNA. The data show 60,000 to 80,000 clones, 88% seen once. This sequence was found in a human donor in a cohort sampled during active COVID-19. Sample: peripheral blood. The chain combines TRBV6-5 with TRBJ1-2; TRBD1 matches 9 bases. The CDR3 DNA reads as TGTGCCAGCACCAACCGGGACAGGGAGGGCGGCTACACCTTC. Translated: CASTNRDREGGYTF.